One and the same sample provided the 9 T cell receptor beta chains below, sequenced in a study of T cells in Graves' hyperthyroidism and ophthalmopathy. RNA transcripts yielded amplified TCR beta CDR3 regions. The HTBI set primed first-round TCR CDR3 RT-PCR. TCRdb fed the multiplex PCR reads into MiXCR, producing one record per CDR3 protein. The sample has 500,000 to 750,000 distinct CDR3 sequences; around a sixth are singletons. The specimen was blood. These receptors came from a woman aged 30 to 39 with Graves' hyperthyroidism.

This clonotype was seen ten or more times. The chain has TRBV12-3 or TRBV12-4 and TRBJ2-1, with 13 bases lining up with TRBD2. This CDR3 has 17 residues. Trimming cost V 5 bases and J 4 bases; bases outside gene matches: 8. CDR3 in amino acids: CASSTWTSGSGYNEQFF. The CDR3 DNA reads TGTGCCAGCAGTACCTGGACTAGCGGGAGTGGTTACAATGAGCAGTTCTTC.

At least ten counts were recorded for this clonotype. CDR3 residues: CASSLGVTSLGSYEQYF. In DNA form, the CDR3 reads TGTGCCAGCAGCTTAGGGGTGACTAGTTTAGGCTCTTACGAGCAGTACTTC. The chain recombines TRBV7-2 with TRBJ2-7; D is perhaps TRBD2 (6 bases). Trimming pared 1 base from V and 4 bases from J, leaving 20 bases between. Per germline, CDR1 SGHTA and CDR2 FQGNSA. There are 17 residues in the CDR3.

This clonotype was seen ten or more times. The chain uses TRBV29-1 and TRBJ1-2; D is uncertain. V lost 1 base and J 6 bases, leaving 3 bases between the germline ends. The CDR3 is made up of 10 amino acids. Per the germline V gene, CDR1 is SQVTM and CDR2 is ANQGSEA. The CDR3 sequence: CSVEGNGYTF. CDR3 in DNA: TGCAGCGTTGAAGGGAATGGCTACACCTTC.

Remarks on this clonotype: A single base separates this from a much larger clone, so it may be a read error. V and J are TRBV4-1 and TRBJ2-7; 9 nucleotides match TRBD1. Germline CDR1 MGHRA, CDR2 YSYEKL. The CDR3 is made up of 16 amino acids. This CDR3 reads CASGQGIRDRDYEQYF. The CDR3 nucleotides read TGCGCCAGCGGCCAAGGTATACGGGACAGGGACTACGAGCAGTACTTC.

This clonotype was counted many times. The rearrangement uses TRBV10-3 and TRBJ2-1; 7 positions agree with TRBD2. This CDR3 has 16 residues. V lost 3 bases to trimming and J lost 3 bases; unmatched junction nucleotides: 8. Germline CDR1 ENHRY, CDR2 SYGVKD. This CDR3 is CAISEGVLANYNEQFF. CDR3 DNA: TGTGCCATCAGTGAAGGTGTACTAGCGAACTACAATGAGCAGTTCTTC.

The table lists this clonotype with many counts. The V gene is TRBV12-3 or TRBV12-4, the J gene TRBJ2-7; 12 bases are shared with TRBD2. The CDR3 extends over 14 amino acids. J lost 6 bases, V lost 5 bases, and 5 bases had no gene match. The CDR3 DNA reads TGTGCCAGCAGTCCGACTAGCGGGAGTAGCGAGCAGTACTTC. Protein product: CASSPTSGSSEQYF.

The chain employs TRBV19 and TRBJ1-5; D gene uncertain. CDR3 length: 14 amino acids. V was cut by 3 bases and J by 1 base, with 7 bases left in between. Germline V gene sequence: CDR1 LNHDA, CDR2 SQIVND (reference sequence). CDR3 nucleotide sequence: TGTGCCAGTAGTATGTTGGTCAGCAATCAGCCCCAGCATTTT. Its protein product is CASSMLVSNQPQHF.

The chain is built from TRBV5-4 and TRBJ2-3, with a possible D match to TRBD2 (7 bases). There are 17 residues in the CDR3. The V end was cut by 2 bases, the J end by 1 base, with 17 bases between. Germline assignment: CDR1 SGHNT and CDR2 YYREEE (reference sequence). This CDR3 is CASSFLGAGVGTDTQYF. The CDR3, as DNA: TGTGCCAGCAGCTTTTTGGGGGCGGGAGTAGGCACAGATACGCAGTATTTT.

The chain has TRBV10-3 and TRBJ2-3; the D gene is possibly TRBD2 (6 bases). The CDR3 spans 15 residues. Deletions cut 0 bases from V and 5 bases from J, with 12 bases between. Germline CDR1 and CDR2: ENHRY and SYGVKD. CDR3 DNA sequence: TGTGCCATCAGTGAGTCGTTTGGTAGCGGAGATACGCAGTATTTT. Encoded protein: CAISESFGSGDTQYF.